The present T cell receptor beta chain was sequenced within a study of early T cells in non-severe SARS-CoV-2 infection. Across the whole study: Sequencing targeted bulk RNA from unsorted whole blood, leaving chains unpaired. Study-wide results and limits: VDJdb matching, biased toward anti-spike CD8 responses, missed private and CD4 specificities.

This clonotype has only a few counts. The antigen remains unidentified. Deletions cut 0 bases from V and 16 bases from J, with 11 bases between. The CDR3 loop spans 12 amino acids. The germline CDR1 and CDR2 sequences are SGHRS and YFSETQ. Unique molecular identifiers tagged individual cDNA molecules. MiXCR, applied by TCRdb to the 5' RACE reads, yields one record per CDR3 protein. Altogether 120,000 or so distinct CDR3 sequences are present, roughly 12% being singletons, with the ten largest covering around 3.7%. The chain couples TRBV5-1 to TRBJ1-6; tentative D call: TRBD1 (6 bases). Specimen: whole blood, collected at baseline. The receptor was derived from an adult who was a healthcare worker with PCR-confirmed SARS-CoV-2 infection or an uninfected control (not recorded which). In DNA, the CDR3 is TGCGCCAGCAGCTTGGAAGGCGGACAGCTCCACTTT. It yields the protein CASSLEGGQLHF. The full variable domain, rest sourced from reference TRBV5-1 and TRBJ1-6, is KAGVTQTPRYLIKTRGQQVTLSCSPISGHRSVSWYQQTPGQGLQFLFEYFSETQRNKGNFPGRFSGRQFSNSRSEMNVSTLELGDSALYLCASSLEGGQLHFGNGTRLTVT.